These 20 T cell receptor beta chains came from one sample sequenced in a study of identical twins. TCRdb itself ran the 5' RACE reads through MiXCR, one entry per CDR3 protein. The sample holds over 250,000 distinct CDR3 sequences, roughly 10% seen once. This same sample was also taken into another study, of yellow fever vaccine responses in identical twins.

The sequenced sample was CD8+ T cells sorted from blood. These receptors were taken from a woman younger than 35 in good health.

CDR3 in amino acids: CASSDRGWNQPQHF. In DNA, the CDR3 is TGTGCCAGCAGTGACAGGGGGTGGAATCAGCCCCAGCATTTT. V and J are TRBV2 and TRBJ1-5; TRBD1 agrees at 7 bases. Per germline, CDR1 SNHLY and CDR2 FYNNEI. The CDR3 has 14 residues. Trimming removed 3 bases from V and 4 bases from J; junction bases left unmatched: 3.

The chain has TRBV15 and TRBJ2-3; 8 positions agree with TRBD2. Germline assignment: CDR1 LNHNV and CDR2 YYDKDF (reference sequence). V was pared by 1 base and J by 6 bases, with 6 bases of the junction left unmatched. CDR3 length: 15 amino acids. CDR3 in amino acids: CATSRGREGGDTQYF. CDR3 in DNA: TGTGCCACCAGCAGAGGCCGGGAGGGGGGGGATACGCAGTATTTT. The full variable domain, completed using reference TRBV15 and TRBJ2-3, is DAMVIQNPRYQVTQFGKPVTLSCSQTLNHNVMYWYQQKSSQAPKLLFHYYDKDFNNEADTPDNFQSRRPNTSFCFLDIRSPGLGDTAMYLCATSRGREGGDTQYFGPGTRLTVL.

About this clonotype: At one end the junction does not follow the germline gene, possibly because of a read error. The chain uses TRBV7-7 and TRBJ2-5; D ambiguous. The CDR3 length is 14 residues. Germline CDR1 SSHAT, CDR2 FNYEAQ (reference sequence). The CDR3 spells CASSPNPTVETQYF. The CDR3 region has the DNA TGTGCTAGCAGCCCCAACCCGACTGTAGAGACCCAGTACTTC.

This clonotype was detected many times. The V gene is TRBV7-9, the J gene TRBJ2-5; 11 bases match TRBD1. Trimming removed 3 bases from V and 4 bases from J; junction bases left unmatched: 4. CDR3 length: 15 residues. Germline V gene data show CDR1 as SEHNR and CDR2 as FQNEAQ (reference sequence). The CDR3 protein is CASSFTGTGGETQYF. The DNA of the CDR3 is TGTGCCAGCAGCTTTACCGGGACAGGGGGAGAGACCCAGTACTTC.

This clonotype was seen at least ten times. Here the CDR3 DNA reads TGCGCCAGCAGCCAAGATGGTTCCGGGGGCTACGAGCAGTACTTC. Amino acids: CASSQDGSGGYEQYF. This chain links TRBV4-3 with TRBJ2-7; a possible D gene is TRBD2 (6 bases). This CDR3 spans 15 amino acids. The ends were cut back, 0 bases at V and 3 bases at J, with 12 bases in the middle. Germline CDR1 LGHNA, CDR2 YSLEER.

The rearrangement uses TRBV7-3 and TRBJ2-1; D is uncertain. The CDR3 is made up of 13 amino acids. Germline-derived CDR1 and CDR2 are SGHTA and FQGTGA. Trimming left V 4 bases short and J 9 bases short, with 13 bases between. The CDR3: CASSSPPSGEQFF. DNA for the CDR3: TGTGCCAGCAGCTCCCCCCCCTCCGGTGAGCAGTTCTTC.

The sample holds many counts of this clonotype. The chain uses TRBV6-5 and TRBJ2-2; 11 nucleotides align to TRBD2. The CDR3 loop spans 17 amino acids. The germline gives CDR1 MNHEY, CDR2 SVGAGI. The J segment lost 4 bases and the V segment lost 3 bases, leaving 7 bases of the junction unmatched. Written as DNA, the CDR3 is TGTGCCAGCAGTTATTCGATAGCGGGGGGGCTCACCGGGGAGCTGTTTTTT. It yields the protein CASSYSIAGGLTGELFF.

In this sample, this clonotype turned up many times. The chain joins TRBV29-1 to TRBJ2-6; D unclear. The CDR3 runs 16 residues. Between the trimmed V and J ends, which lost 0 bases and 1 base, there was a span of 10 bases. CDR1 and CDR2 (germline): SQVTM, ANQGSEA. The CDR3 region has the DNA TGCAGCGTTGAAGATCCATGGCAGTCTGGGGCCAACGTCCTGACTTTC. Translating gives CSVEDPWQSGANVLTF.

This clonotype was observed a few times. The V call is TRBV20-1, the J call TRBJ2-3; D might be TRBD1 (8 bases). Trimming left V 0 bases short and J 2 bases short, with 18 bases between. Germline V CDR1 and CDR2: DFQATT, SNEGSKA (reference sequence). This CDR3 is built from 17 residues. CDR3 nucleotides: TGCAGTGCTAGAGATATACAGGGGGGGCCCTTCACAGATACGCAGTATTTT. Encoded protein: CSARDIQGGPFTDTQYF.

Details on this clonotype: Possible read error: a much larger clone is one base away. The gene calls are TRBV27 and TRBJ2-7; 10 positions agree with TRBD2. The CDR3 runs to 15 residues. Looked up from germline, CDR1 is MNHEY and CDR2 is SMNVEV (reference sequence). With 6 bases clipped from V and 2 bases from J, the junction kept 7 bases outside the gene matches. CDR3 loop: CASRGLARSTYEQYF. The CDR3 DNA follows: TGTGCCAGCAGGGGACTAGCGCGTTCCACCTACGAGCAGTACTTC.

The V gene is TRBV6-5, the J gene TRBJ1-2; weak D call: TRBD1 (5 bases). In germline, CDR1 is MNHEY, CDR2 SVGAGI. This CDR3 has 14 residues. Trimming shortened V by 3 bases and J by 2 bases, and 10 bases separated the two germline ends. This chain's CDR3 is CASSYGAPNYGYTF. The CDR3 bases are TGTGCCAGCAGTTATGGGGCGCCAAACTATGGCTACACCTTC.

This clonotype was picked up many times. This chain links TRBV7-9 with TRBJ2-1; D gene ambiguous. This CDR3 region has 11 residues. Trimming removed 1 base from V and 8 bases from J, with 3 bases in between. CDR1 and CDR2 from the germline V gene are SEHNR and FQNEAQ (reference sequence). The CDR3 spells CASSLEYEQFF. The CDR3 DNA reads as TGTGCCAGCAGCTTAGAGTATGAGCAGTTCTTC.

The chain couples TRBV5-6 to TRBJ1-5, with TRBD1 matching over 9 bases. CDR1 is SGHDT, CDR2 YYEEEE, per germline. V was pared by 1 base and J by 5 bases, with 4 bases of the junction left unmatched. The CDR3 extends over 15 amino acids. The CDR3 loop is CASSLRDRDDQPQHF. The CDR3 nucleotides read TGTGCCAGCAGCTTGAGGGACAGGGATGATCAGCCCCAGCATTTT.

The V and J genes are TRBV6-2 or TRBV6-3 and TRBJ2-3; TRBD1 is a possible D gene (5 bases). From germline, CDR1 is MNHEY and CDR2 SVGEGT. CDR3 length: 14 amino acids. V shed 6 bases and J shed 4 bases, with 14 bases lying between them. CDR3 in DNA: TGTGCCAGCAGGACCCCTGGGGCGGCAGATACGCAGTATTTT. This gives the protein CASRTPGAADTQYF.

This clonotype was seen at least ten times. This chain links TRBV11-2 with TRBJ2-7; weak D call: TRBD1 (5 bases). Germline lookup yields CDR1 SGHAT and CDR2 FQNNGV. The CDR3 has 16 residues. Trimming took off 5 bases at V and 0 bases at J, with 17 bases between the two ends. DNA for the CDR3: TGTGCCAGCAGCAAAAACGGACAATACCTCTCCTACGAGCAGTACTTC. Translating gives CASSKNGQYLSYEQYF.

This clonotype was recorded a few times. The chain uses TRBV2 and TRBJ2-7; either TRBD1 or TRBD2 may fit D (5 bases each). Trimming removed 3 bases at V and 2 bases at J, with 17 bases between. The CDR3 is made up of 16 amino acids. CDR1 and CDR2 from the germline V gene are SNHLY and FYNNEI. Here the CDR3 DNA reads TGTGCCAGCAGTGATATTCGGGGCTACGACGCCTACGAGCAGTACTTC. Translated, it gives CASSDIRGYDAYEQYF. Filled out from reference TRBV2 and TRBJ2-7, the complete variable domain reads EPEVTQTPSHQVTQMGQEVILRCVPISNHLYFYWYRQILGQKVEFLVSFYNNEISEKSEIFDDQFSVERPDGSNFTLKIRSTKLEDSAMYFCASSDIRGYDAYEQYFGPGTRLTVT.

This clonotype was counted a few times. V gene TRBV20-1 combines with J gene TRBJ2-3; TRBD2 is a possible D gene (6 bases). V gave up 2 bases and J gave up 6 bases, with 15 bases separating them. Looked up from germline, CDR1 is DFQATT and CDR2 is SNEGSKA (reference sequence). The CDR3 is 14 residues long. The CDR3 is CSARTFGEVDTQYF. DNA of the CDR3: TGCAGTGCTAGAACTTTTGGGGAGGTGGATACGCAGTATTTT.

This clonotype has a handful of counts. This chain links TRBV27 with TRBJ2-2; 8 bases line up with TRBD1. V lost 3 bases and J lost 6; bases outside the gene matches: 6. The CDR3 extends over 15 amino acids. The germline gives CDR1 MNHEY, CDR2 SMNVEV (reference sequence). The CDR3 is CASSFQTGVAGELFF. CDR3 nucleotides: TGTGCCAGCAGTTTCCAGACAGGGGTCGCCGGGGAGCTGTTTTTT.

In this sample, this clonotype turned up a few times. The gene calls are TRBV20-1 and TRBJ2-2; 10 bases match TRBD1. The germline CDR1 and CDR2 sequences are DFQATT and SNEGSKA (reference sequence). With 2 bases clipped from V and 5 bases from J, the junction kept 11 bases outside the gene matches. This CDR3 is 17 amino acids long. CDR3 loop: CSARLVGQGVPTGELFF. The DNA for the CDR3 is TGCAGTGCTAGACTGGTCGGACAGGGGGTTCCTACCGGGGAGCTGTTTTTT.

This clonotype was counted between two and nine times. This sequence joins TRBV5-1 and TRBJ2-7; TRBD2 matches 12 bases. The germline V gene has CDR1 SGHRS and CDR2 YFSETQ. The CDR3 contains 15 residues. J was trimmed by 3 bases and V by 2 bases; bases with no gene match: 3. CDR3 residues: CASSFGLAGRYEQYF. The CDR3 DNA is TGCGCCAGCAGCTTTGGACTAGCGGGACGCTACGAGCAGTACTTC.